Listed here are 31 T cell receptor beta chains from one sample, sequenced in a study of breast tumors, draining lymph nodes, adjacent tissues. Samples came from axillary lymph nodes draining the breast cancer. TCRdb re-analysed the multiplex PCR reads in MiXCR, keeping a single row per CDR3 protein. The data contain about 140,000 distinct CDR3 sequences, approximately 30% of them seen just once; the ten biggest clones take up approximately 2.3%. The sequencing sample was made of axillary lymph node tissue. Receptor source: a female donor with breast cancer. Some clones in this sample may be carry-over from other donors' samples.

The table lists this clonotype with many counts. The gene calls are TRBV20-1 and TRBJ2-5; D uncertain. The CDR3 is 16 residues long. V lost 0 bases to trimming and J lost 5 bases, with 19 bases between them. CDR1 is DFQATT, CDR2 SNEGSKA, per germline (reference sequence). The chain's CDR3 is CSARDPARYPLETQYF. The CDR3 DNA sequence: TGCAGTGCTAGAGATCCGGCTAGATACCCTTTGGAGACCCAGTACTTC.

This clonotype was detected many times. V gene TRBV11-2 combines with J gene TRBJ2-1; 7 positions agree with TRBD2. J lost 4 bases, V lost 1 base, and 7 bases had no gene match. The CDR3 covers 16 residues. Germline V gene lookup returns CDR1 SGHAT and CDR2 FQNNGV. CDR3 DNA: TGTGCCAGCAGCTTAGGGGAGGGGAGAAGGTACAATGAGCAGTTCTTC. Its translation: CASSLGEGRRYNEQFF.

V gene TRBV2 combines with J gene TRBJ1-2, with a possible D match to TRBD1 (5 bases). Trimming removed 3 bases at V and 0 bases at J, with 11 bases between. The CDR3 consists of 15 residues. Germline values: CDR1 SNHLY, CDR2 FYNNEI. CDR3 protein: CASSDREPPNYGYTF. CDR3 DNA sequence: TGTGCCAGCAGTGACAGGGAACCACCTAACTATGGCTACACCTTC.

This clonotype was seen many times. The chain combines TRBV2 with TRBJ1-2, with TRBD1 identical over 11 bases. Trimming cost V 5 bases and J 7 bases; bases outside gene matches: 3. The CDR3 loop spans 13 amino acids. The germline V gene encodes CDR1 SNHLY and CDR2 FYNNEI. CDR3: CASSRTGGGGYTF. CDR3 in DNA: TGTGCCAGCAGTAGGACAGGGGGCGGTGGCTACACCTTC.

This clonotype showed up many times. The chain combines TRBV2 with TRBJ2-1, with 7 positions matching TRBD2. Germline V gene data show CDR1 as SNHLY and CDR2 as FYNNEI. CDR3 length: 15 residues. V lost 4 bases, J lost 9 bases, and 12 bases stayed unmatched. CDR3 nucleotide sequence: TGTGCCAGCAGTGTGGGGCCAGGGAGGGAGCGTGAGCAGTTCTTC. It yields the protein CASSVGPGREREQFF.

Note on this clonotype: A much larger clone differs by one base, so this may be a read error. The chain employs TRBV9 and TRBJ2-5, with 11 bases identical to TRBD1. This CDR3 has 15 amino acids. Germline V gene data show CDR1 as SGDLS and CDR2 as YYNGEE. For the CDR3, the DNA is TGTGCCAGCAGCGCCCCCGGGACAGGGGGAGAGACCCCGTACTTC. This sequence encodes CASSAPGTGGETPYF.

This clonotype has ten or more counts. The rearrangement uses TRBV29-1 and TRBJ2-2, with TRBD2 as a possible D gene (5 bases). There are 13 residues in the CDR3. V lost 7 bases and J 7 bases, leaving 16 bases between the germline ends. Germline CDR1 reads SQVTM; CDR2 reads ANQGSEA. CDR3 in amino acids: CSGSGILSGELFF. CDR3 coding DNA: TGCAGCGGTTCCGGGATACTAAGCGGGGAGCTGTTTTTT.

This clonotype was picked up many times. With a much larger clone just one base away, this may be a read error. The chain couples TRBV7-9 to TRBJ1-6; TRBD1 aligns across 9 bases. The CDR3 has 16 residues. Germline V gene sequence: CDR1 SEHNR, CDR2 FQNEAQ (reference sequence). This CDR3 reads CASSLAGTGRNSPLRF. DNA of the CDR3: TGTGCCAGCAGCTTAGCCGGGACAGGGCGTAATTCACCCCTCCGCTTT. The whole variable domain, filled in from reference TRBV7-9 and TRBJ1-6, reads DTGVSQNPRHKITKRGQNVTFRCDPISEHNRLYWYRQTLGQGPEFLTYFQNEAQLEKSRLLSDRFSAERPKGSFSTLEIQRTEQGDSAMYLCASSLAGTGRNSPLRFGNGTRLTVT.

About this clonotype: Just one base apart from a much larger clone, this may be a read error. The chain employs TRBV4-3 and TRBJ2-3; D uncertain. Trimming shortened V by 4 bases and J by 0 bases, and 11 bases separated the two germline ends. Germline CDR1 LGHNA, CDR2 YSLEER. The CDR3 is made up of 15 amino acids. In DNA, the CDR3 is TGCGCCAGCAGCCTAACGCCGGGCAGCACAGATACGCAGTATTTT. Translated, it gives CASSLTPGSTDTQYF.

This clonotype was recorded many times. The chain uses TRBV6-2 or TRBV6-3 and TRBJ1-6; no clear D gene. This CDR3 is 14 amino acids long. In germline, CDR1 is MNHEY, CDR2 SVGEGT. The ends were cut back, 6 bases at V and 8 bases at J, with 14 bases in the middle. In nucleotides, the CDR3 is TGTGCCAGCAGCCCTTCGTTGACCTATTCACCCCTCCACTTT. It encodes CASSPSLTYSPLHF.

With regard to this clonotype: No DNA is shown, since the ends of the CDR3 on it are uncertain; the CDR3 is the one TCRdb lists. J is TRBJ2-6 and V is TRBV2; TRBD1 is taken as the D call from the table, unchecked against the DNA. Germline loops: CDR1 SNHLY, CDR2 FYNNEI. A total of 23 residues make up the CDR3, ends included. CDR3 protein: CASSGGTGNYGYTFGSGTNVLTF.

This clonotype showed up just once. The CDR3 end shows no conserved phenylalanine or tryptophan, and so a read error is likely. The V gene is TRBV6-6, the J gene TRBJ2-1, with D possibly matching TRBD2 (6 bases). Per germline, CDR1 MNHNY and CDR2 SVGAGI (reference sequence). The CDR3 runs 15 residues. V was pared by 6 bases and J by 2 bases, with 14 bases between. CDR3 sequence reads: CASSKVGGTYNEQFC. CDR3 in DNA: TGTGCCAGCAGCAAGGTGGGGGGAACCTACAATGAGCAGTTCTGC.

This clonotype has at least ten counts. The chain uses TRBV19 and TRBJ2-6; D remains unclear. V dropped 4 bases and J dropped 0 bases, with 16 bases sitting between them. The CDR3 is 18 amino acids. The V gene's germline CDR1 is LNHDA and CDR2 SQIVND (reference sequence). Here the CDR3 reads CASSNTQTYSSGANVLTF. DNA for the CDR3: TGTGCCAGTAGTAACACTCAGACATACAGCTCTGGGGCCAACGTCCTGACTTTC. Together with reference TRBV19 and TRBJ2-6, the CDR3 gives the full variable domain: DGGITQSPKYLFRKEGQNVTLSCEQNLNHDAMYWYRQDPGQGLRLIYYSQIVNDFQKGDIAEGYSVSREKKESFPLTVTSAQKNPTAFYLCASSNTQTYSSGANVLTFGAGSRLTVL.

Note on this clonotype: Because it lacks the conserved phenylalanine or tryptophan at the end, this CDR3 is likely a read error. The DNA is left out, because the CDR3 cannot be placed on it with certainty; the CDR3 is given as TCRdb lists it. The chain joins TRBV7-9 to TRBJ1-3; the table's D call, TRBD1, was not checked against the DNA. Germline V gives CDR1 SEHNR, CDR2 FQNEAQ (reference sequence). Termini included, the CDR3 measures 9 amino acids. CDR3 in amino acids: CASSLTWGL.

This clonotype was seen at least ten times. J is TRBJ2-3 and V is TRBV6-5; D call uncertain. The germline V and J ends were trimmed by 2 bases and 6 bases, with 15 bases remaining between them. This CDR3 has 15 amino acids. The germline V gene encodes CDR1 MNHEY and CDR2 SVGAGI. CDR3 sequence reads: CASSYPVRGEDTQYF. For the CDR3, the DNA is TGTGCCAGCAGTTACCCAGTGAGAGGAGAGGATACGCAGTATTTT.

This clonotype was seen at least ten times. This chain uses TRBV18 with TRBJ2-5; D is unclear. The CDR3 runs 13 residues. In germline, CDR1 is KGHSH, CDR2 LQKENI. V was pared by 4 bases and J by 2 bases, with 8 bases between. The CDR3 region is CASSQATQETQYF. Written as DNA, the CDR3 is TGTGCCAGCTCACAAGCGACACAAGAGACCCAGTACTTC.

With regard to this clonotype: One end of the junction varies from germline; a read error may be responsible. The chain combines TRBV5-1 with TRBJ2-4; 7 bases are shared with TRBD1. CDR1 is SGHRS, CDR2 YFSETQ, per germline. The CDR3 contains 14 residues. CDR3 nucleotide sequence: TGCGCCGGCAGCTTAGGGGACAGCAAAAACATTCAGTACTTC. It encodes CAGSLGDSKNIQYF.

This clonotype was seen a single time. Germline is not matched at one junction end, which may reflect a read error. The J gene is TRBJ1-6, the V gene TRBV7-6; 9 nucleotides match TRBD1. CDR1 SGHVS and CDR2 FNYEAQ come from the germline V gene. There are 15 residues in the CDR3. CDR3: CASSLGQGTGSPLHF. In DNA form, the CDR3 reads TGTGCCAGCAGCCTCGGACAGGGGACGGGTTCACCCCTCCACTTC.

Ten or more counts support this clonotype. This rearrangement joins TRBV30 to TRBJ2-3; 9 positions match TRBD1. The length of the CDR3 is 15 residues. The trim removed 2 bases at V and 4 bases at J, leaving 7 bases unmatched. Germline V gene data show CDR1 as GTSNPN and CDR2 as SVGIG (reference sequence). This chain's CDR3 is CAWSTGQGFADTQYF. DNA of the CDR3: TGTGCCTGGAGTACAGGACAGGGGTTCGCAGATACGCAGTATTTT. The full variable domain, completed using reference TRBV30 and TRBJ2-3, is SQTIHQWPATLVQPVGSPLSLECTVEGTSNPNLYWYRQAAGRGLQLLFYSVGIGQISSEVPQNLSASRPQDRQFILSSKKLLLSDSGFYLCAWSTGQGFADTQYFGPGTRLTVL.

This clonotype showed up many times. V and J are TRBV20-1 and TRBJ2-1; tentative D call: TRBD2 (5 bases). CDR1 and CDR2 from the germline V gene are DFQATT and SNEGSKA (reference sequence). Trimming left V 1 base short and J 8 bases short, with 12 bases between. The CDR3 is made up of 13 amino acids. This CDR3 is CSARGPSGYEQFF. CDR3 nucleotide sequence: TGCAGTGCTAGAGGACCATCGGGGTATGAGCAGTTCTTC.

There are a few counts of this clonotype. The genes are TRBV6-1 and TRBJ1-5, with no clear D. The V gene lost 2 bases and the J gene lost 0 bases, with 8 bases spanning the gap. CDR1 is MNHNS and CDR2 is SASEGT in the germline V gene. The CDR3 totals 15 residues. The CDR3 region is CASSEQRDSNQPQHF. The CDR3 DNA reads TGTGCCAGCAGTGAACAGAGGGATAGCAATCAGCCCCAGCATTTT.

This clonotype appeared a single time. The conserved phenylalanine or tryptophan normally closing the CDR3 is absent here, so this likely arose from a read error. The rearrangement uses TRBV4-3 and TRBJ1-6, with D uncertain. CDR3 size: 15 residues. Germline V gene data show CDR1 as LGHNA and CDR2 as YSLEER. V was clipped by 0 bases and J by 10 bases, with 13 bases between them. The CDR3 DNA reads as TGCGCCAGCAGCCAAGAGGAGGTTAACCGGTCACCCCTCCACCTT. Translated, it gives CASSQEEVNRSPLHL.

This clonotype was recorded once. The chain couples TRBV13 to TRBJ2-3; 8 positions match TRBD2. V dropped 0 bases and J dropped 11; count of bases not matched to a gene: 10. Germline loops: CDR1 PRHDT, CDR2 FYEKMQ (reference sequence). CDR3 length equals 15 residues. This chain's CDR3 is CASSLGRGAYNEQYF. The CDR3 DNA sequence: TGTGCCAGCAGCTTAGGGCGGGGGGCCTACAATGAGCAGTATTTT.

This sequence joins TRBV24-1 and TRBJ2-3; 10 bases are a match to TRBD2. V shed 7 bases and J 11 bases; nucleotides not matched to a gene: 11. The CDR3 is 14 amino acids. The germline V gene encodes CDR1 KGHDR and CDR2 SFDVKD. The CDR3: CATSKREGRRLQYF. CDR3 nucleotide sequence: TGTGCCACCAGCAAGCGGGAGGGCCGAAGATTGCAGTATTTT.

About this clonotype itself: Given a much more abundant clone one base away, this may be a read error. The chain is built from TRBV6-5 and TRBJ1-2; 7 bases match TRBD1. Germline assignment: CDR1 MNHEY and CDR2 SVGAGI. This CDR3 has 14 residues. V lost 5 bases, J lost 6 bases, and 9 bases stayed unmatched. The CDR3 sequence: CASSHGDSRDGYTF. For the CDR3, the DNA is TGTGCCAGCAGTCATGGGGACAGCCGGGATGGCTACACCTTC.

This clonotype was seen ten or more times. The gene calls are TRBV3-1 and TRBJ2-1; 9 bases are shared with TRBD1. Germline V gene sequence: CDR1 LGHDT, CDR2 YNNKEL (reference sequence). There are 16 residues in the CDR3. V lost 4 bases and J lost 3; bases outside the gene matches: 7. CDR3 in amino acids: CASSRDGTGIYNEQFF. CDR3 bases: TGTGCCAGCAGCCGAGACGGGACAGGGATCTACAATGAGCAGTTCTTC.

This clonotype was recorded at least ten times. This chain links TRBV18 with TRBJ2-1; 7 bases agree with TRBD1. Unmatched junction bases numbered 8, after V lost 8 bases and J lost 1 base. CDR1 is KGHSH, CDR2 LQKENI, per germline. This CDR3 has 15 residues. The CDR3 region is CASAISGGSYNEQFF. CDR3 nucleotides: TGTGCCAGCGCGATCTCAGGGGGATCCTACAATGAGCAGTTCTTC.

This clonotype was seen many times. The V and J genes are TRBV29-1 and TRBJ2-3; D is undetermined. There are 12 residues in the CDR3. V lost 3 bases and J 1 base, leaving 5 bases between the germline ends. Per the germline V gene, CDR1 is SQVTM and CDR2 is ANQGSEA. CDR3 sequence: CSVDKGTDTQYF. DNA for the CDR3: TGCAGCGTTGATAAGGGCACAGATACGCAGTATTTT.

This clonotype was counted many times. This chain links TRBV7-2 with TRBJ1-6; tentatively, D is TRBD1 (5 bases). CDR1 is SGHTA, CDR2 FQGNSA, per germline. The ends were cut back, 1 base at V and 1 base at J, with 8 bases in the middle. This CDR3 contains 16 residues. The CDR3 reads CASSLDGGSYNSPLHF. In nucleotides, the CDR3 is TGTGCCAGCAGCTTAGATGGGGGGTCCTATAATTCACCCCTCCACTTT.

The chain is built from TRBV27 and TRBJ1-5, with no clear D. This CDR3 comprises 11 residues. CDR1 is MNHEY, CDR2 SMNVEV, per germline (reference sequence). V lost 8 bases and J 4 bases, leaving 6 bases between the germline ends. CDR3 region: CASGLNQPQHF. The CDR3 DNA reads TGTGCCAGCGGCTTAAATCAGCCCCAGCATTTT.

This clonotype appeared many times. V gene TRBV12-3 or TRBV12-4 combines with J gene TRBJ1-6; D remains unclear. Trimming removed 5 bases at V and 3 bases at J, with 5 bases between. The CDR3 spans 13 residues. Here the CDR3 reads CASSGYYNSPLHF. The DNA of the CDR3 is TGTGCCAGCAGTGGATACTATAATTCACCCCTCCACTTT.